The rows below give T cell receptor beta chains drawn from one sample of a study of blood T cell repertoires in COVID-19. Sequencing was performed with immunoSEQ multiplex PCR; in TCRdb, only in-frame clones are kept and a portion is missing. The repertoire holds approximately 440,000 clones, with about nine tenths as singletons. The sequencing input was peripheral blood. These receptors all come from a woman in her fifties or sixties with COVID-19, enrolled during active disease. The CDR3 runs from the conserved cysteine through the conserved F or W. The D gene is left open where the match is weak. Clone size, where shown, is once, few, many, or a class for clones that have expanded.

abundance	v_gene	d_gene	j_gene	CDR3aa	CDR3nt
-	TRBV4-1	TRBD2	TRBJ2-1	CASSQGLGGGENEQFF	TGCGCCAGCAGCCAAGGGCTCGGCGGGGGGGAAAATGAGCAGTTCTTC
-	TRBV7-9	-	TRBJ1-6	CASSPQFPGAPLHF	TGTGCCAGCAGCCCTCAGTTCCCAGGGGCACCCCTCCACTTT
-	TRBV30	TRBD1	TRBJ1-1	CAWSSGQGNTEAFF	TGTGCCTGGAGTAGCGGACAGGGAAACACTGAAGCTTTCTTT
-	TRBV5-1	-	TRBJ1-1	CASRDGATEAFF	TGCGCCAGCAGAGACGGAGCCACTGAAGCTTTCTTT
-	TRBV29-1	-	TRBJ2-1	CSVPLGGNEQFF	TGCAGCGTTCCCCTGGGGGGAAATGAGCAGTTCTTC
-	TRBV5-1	TRBD1	TRBJ1-2	CASSWATGGLFTNGYTF	TGCGCCAGCAGCTGGGCCACAGGGGGCCTCTTTACTAATGGCTACACCTTC
-	TRBV30	TRBD1	TRBJ2-7	CAWSKDRGDYEQYF	TGTGCCTGGAGTAAGGACAGGGGGGACTACGAGCAGTACTTC
-	TRBV19	TRBD1	TRBJ1-4	CASSSDRGLREKLFF	TGTGCCAGTAGTTCTGACAGGGGTCTACGAGAAAAACTGTTTTTT
-	TRBV3-1/TRBV3-2	-	TRBJ1-3	CASSLVLDTIYF	TGTGCCAGCAGCCTCGTTTTAGACACCATATATTTT
-	TRBV2	TRBD1	TRBJ1-4	CASSNPGTDNEKLFF	TGTGCCAGCAGCAACCCCGGGACAGATAATGAAAAACTGTTTTTT
-	TRBV9	TRBD2	TRBJ2-3	CASSARSLGTSVPDTQYF	TGTGCCAGCAGCGCCCGTTCTCTCGGGACTAGCGTGCCAGATACGCAGTATTTT
-	TRBV4-2	-	TRBJ1-1	CASSPKTTTEAFF	TGTGCCAGCAGCCCAAAGACAACCACTGAAGCTTTCTTT
-	TRBV5-6	-	TRBJ2-7	CASSLIRKTYEQYF	TGTGCCAGCAGCTTGATCAGAAAAACCTACGAGCAGTACTTC
-	TRBV5-4	-	TRBJ2-4	CASSPYKAAKNIQYF	TGTGCCAGCAGCCCCTATAAAGCGGCCAAAAACATTCAGTACTTC
-	TRBV11-2	TRBD1	TRBJ1-2	CASAYTDRGHGYTF	TGTGCCAGCGCCTACACGGACAGGGGGCATGGCTACACCTTC
few	TRBV3-1/TRBV3-2	-	TRBJ1-2	CASSQGPSSYGYTF	TGTGCCAGCAGCCAAGGGCCCAGTTCATATGGCTACACCTTC
-	TRBV18	-	TRBJ2-1	CASARAFYTYNEQFF	TGTGCCAGCGCCAGGGCGTTTTACACCTACAATGAGCAGTTCTTC
-	TRBV6-1	-	TRBJ2-2	CASSEKRGELFF	TGTGCCAGCAGTGAAAAGAGGGGGGAGCTGTTTTTT
-	TRBV5-1	TRBD1	TRBJ1-6	CASSWDRQGNSPLHF	TGCGCCAGCAGCTGGGACCGACAGGGGAATTCACCCCTCCACTTT
-	TRBV18	-	TRBJ1-2	CASSPRTGTGGPNYGYTF	TGTGCCAGCTCACCAAGGACCGGAACGGGGGGCCCTAACTATGGCTACACCTTC
few	TRBV5-6	TRBD1	TRBJ1-6	CASSWGTGNSPLHF	TGTGCCAGCAGCTGGGGGACAGGAAATTCACCCCTCCACTTT
-	TRBV5-1	TRBD1	TRBJ2-2	CASSPLVTGGTGELFF	TGCGCCAGCAGCCCCCTCGTGACAGGGGGGACCGGGGAGCTGTTTTTT
-	TRBV27	-	TRBJ1-6	CASSLFSSYNSPLHF	TGTGCCAGCAGCTTATTCAGCTCCTATAATTCACCCCTCCACTTT
few	TRBV5-4	-	TRBJ1-5	CASSLDRDGPQHF	TGTGCCAGCAGCTTGGACAGAGACGGGCCCCAGCATTTT
-	TRBV6-5	-	TRBJ1-1	CASSDWGPGAEAFF	TGTGCCAGCAGCGACTGGGGACCGGGGGCTGAAGCTTTCTTT
-	TRBV4-1	-	TRBJ1-4	CASSQDRRRGITNEKLFF	TGCGCCAGCAGCCAAGATAGAAGAAGGGGGATAACTAATGAAAAACTGTTTTTT
once	TRBV9	TRBD1	TRBJ2-3	CASSHTGQGASDTQYF	TGTGCCAGCAGCCATACGGGACAGGGGGCTTCAGATACGCAGTATTTT
-	TRBV19	TRBD1	TRBJ1-4	CASSIQGAPEKLFF	TGTGCCAGTAGTATACAGGGGGCGCCGGAAAAACTGTTTTTT
-	TRBV5-5	-	TRBJ1-5	CASSLMGASNQPQHF	TGTGCCAGCAGCTTGATGGGGGCTAGCAATCAGCCCCAGCATTTT
once	TRBV5-1	-	TRBJ2-7	CASSYGSSYEQYF	TGCGCCAGCAGCTACGGGTCTTCTTACGAGCAGTACTTC
-	TRBV2	-	TRBJ2-5	CASSEGGLETQYF	TGTGCCAGCAGTGAGGGGGGTTTGGAGACCCAGTACTTC
-	TRBV4-2	-	TRBJ1-4	CASSQDRREKLFF	TGTGCCAGCAGCCAAGATCGGCGGGAAAAACTGTTTTTT
-	TRBV6-5	-	TRBJ1-1	CASSSVWSTEAFF	TGTGCCAGCAGTTCTGTGTGGAGCACTGAAGCTTTCTTT
-	TRBV29-1	TRBD1	TRBJ1-2	CSAVQGTYGYTF	TGCAGCGCCGTACAGGGGACCTATGGCTACACCTTC
-	TRBV7-9	TRBD1	TRBJ2-7	CASSSDRGLDEQYF	TGTGCCAGCAGCTCGGACAGGGGGCTTGACGAGCAGTACTTC
-	TRBV5-6	-	TRBJ1-1	CASSLTTLRGTEAFF	TGTGCCAGCAGCTTGACTACTTTAAGAGGCACTGAAGCTTTCTTT
-	TRBV2	TRBD1	TRBJ1-2	CASSDEYGDRDGYTF	TGTGCCAGCAGTGATGAATATGGGGACAGGGATGGCTACACCTTC
-	TRBV6-6	TRBD2	TRBJ2-3	CASSYSAGGPLDTQYF	TGTGCCAGCAGTTATTCGGCGGGGGGGCCTCTAGATACGCAGTATTTT
-	TRBV9	TRBD2	TRBJ2-3	CASSPSGGLTDTQYF	TGTGCCAGCAGCCCTAGCGGGGGGCTCACAGATACGCAGTATTTT
-	TRBV4-2	-	TRBJ1-2	CASSPNTGGNSYGYTF	TGTGCCAGCAGCCCGAATACCGGAGGGAATAGCTATGGCTACACCTTC
-	TRBV20-1	TRBD2	TRBJ2-3	CSASGSRGAGTDTQYF	TGCAGTGCTAGTGGGTCGCGGGGGGCGGGCACAGATACGCAGTATTTT
-	TRBV6-5	-	TRBJ2-1	CASSPGTVNNEQFF	TGTGCCAGCAGTCCCGGGACTGTTAACAATGAGCAGTTCTTC
-	TRBV18	-	TRBJ2-2	CASSPRRQANTGELFF	TGTGCCAGCTCACCAAGGAGACAGGCGAACACCGGGGAGCTGTTTTTT
-	TRBV9	-	TRBJ1-6	CASSVERDNSPLHF	TGTGCCAGCAGCGTAGAAAGAGATAATTCACCCCTCCACTTT
-	TRBV4-2	TRBD2	TRBJ2-7	CASSQDPPSGGYEQYF	TGTGCCAGCAGCCAAGACCCCCCTAGCGGGGGCTACGAGCAGTACTTC
few	TRBV5-1	-	TRBJ2-7	CASSLAEDRGGGEQYF	TGCGCCAGCAGCTTGGCCGAAGACAGGGGAGGGGGAGAGCAGTACTTC
-	TRBV13	-	TRBJ1-3	CASATRESIGNTIYF	TGTGCCAGCGCCACAAGGGAGAGTATTGGAAACACCATATATTTT
once	TRBV19	-	TRBJ1-1	CASSPRGEYTEAFF	TGTGCCAGTAGTCCCCGGGGTGAATACACTGAAGCTTTCTTT
-	TRBV18	-	TRBJ1-2	CASSPLAEARGYTF	TGTGCCAGCTCACCCTTAGCCGAGGCCCGTGGCTACACCTTC
-	TRBV20-1	-	TRBJ1-2	CSASGGTNYTF	TGCAGTGCTAGCGGCGGGACTAACTACACCTTC
-	TRBV5-6	TRBD1	TRBJ1-1	CASSFGDSDAFF	TGTGCCAGCAGCTTCGGGGACAGTGACGCTTTCTTT
-	TRBV10-3	TRBD1	TRBJ1-2	CAISALQGAYGYTF	TGTGCCATCAGTGCTTTACAGGGGGCATATGGCTACACCTTC
-	TRBV5-4	-	TRBJ1-6	CASSPGRGNSPLHF	TGTGCCAGCAGCCCCGGACGGGGGAATTCACCCCTCCACTTT
-	TRBV28	TRBD1	TRBJ1-1	CASSLTQGYNTEAFF	TGTGCCAGCAGTTTAACACAGGGGTATAACACTGAAGCTTTCTTT
-	TRBV6-5	-	TRBJ1-2	CASQGGISGYTF	TGTGCCAGCCAAGGGGGTATTAGCGGCTACACCTTC
-	TRBV5-1	-	TRBJ1-1	CASSPREGGGTEAFF	TGCGCCAGCAGCCCACGGGAGGGAGGGGGCACTGAAGCTTTCTTT
-	TRBV20-1	-	TRBJ2-1	CSASVLVPILEQFF	TGCAGTGCTAGTGTCCTAGTACCCATCCTTGAGCAGTTCTTC
-	TRBV30	-	TRBJ1-6	CAWSLGVRNSPLHF	TGTGCCTGGAGTCTAGGGGTTCGTAATTCACCCCTCCACTTT
-	TRBV18	-	TRBJ2-2	CASSPISGHTGELFF	TGTGCCAGCTCACCAATTAGCGGACACACCGGGGAGCTGTTTTTT